Below, one TCR beta chain is given with its context. The data were obtained in a study of T cells of healthy individuals. The CDR3 is made up of 16 amino acids. Trimming took off 7 bases at V and 2 bases at J, with 18 bases between the two ends. MiXCR was run by TCRdb on the 5' RACE reads, yielding one entry per CDR3 protein. The data contain about 96,000 distinct CDR3 sequences, roughly 18% of them singletons. V gene TRBV12-3 or TRBV12-4 combines with J gene TRBJ2-1, with a possible D match to TRBD2 (6 bases). The clonotype originates from a human donor in good health. This chain's CDR3 is CASTPDGEAPYNEQFF. The CDR3, as DNA: TGTGCCAGCACCCCCGATGGGGAGGCGCCCTACAATGAGCAGTTCTTC.